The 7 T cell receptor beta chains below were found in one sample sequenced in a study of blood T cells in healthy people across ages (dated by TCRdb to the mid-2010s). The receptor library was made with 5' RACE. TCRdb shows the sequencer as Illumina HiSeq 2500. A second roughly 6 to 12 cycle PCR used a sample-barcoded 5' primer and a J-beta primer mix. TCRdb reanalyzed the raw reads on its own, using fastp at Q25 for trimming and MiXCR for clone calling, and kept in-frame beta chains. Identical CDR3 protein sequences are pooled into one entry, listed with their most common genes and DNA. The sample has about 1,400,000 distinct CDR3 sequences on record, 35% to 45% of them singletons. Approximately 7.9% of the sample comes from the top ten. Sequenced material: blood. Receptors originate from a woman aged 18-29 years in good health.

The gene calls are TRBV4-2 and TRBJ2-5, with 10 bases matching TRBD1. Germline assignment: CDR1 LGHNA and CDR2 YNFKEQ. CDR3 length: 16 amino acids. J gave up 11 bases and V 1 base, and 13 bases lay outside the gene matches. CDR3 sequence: CASSQVVGRTGGLQYF. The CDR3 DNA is TGTGCCAGCAGCCAAGTAGTTGGCAGGACAGGGGGTCTGCAGTACTTC.

The CDR3 DNA reads TGTGCCAGCCAACCGGGACAGCCGTATAGCAATCAGCCCCAGCATTTT. The encoded protein is CASQPGQPYSNQPQHF. The chain uses TRBV7-8 and TRBJ1-5, with TRBD1 identical over 7 bases. J gave up 0 bases and V 8 bases, and 10 bases lay outside the gene matches. There are 16 residues in the CDR3. Looked up from germline, CDR1 is SGHVS and CDR2 is FQNEAQ. The variable domain in full, completed from reference TRBV7-8 and TRBJ1-5, reads GAGVSQSPRYKVAKRGQDVALRCDPISGHVSLFWYQQALGQGPEFLTYFQNEAQLDKSGLPSDRFFAERPEGSVSTLKIQRTQQEDSAVYLCASQPGQPYSNQPQHFGDGTRLSIL.

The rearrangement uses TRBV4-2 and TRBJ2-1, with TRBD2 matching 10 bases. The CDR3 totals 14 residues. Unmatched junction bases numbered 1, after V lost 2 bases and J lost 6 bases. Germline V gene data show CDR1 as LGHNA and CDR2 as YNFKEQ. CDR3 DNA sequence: TGTGCCAGCAGCCAAACTAGCGGGACCAATGAGCAGTTCTTC. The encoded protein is CASSQTSGTNEQFF.

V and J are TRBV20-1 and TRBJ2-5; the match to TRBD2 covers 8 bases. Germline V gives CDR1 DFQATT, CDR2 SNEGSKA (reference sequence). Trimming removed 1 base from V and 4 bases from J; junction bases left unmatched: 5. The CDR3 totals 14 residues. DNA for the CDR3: TGCAGTGCTAGAGTGGGGACTAGGGGAGAGACCCAGTACTTC. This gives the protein CSARVGTRGETQYF.

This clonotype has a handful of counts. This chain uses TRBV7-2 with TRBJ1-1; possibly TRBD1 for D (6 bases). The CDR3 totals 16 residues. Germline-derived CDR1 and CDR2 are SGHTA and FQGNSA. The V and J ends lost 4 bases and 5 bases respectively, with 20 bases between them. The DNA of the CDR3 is TGTGCCAGCAGCTCGACTCAAGGGGGGGCTTTTACTGAAGCTTTCTTT. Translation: CASSSTQGGAFTEAFF.

In DNA, the CDR3 is TGCGCCAGCAGCCACTCACTAGCGGACACAGATACGCAGTATTTT. This encodes CASSHSLADTDTQYF. The chain links TRBV5-1 to TRBJ2-3, with 8 bases that match TRBD2. V gave up 4 bases and J gave up 2 bases; unmatched junction bases: 6. This CDR3 is 15 amino acids long. CDR1 is SGHRS, CDR2 YFSETQ, per germline.

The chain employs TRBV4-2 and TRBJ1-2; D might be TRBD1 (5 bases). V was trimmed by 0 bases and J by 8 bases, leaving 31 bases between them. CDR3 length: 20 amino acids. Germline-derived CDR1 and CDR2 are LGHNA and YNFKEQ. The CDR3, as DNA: TGTGCCAGCAGCCAAGATTTCGATAGCAATCAGCCCCAGGGAGTGGGGGGCTACACCTTC. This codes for CASSQDFDSNQPQGVGGYTF.